The T cell receptor beta chain described here comes from a study of human T cells and chemical hapten exposure. TCRdb passed the RACE reads through MiXCR, listing each CDR3 protein once. Here the sample spans 80,000 to 95,000 distinct CDR3 sequences, 8% to 13% being singletons. CDR1 MDHEN and CDR2 SYDVKM come from the germline V gene. The CDR3 is made up of 14 amino acids. V lost 7 bases, J lost 3 bases, and 13 bases lay in between. This clonotype came up a few times. Specified time point: patch test 2, 6 weeks after DPC sensitization. Treatment in this sample: therapeutic diphenylcyclopropenone sensitization with weekly scalp DPC.

The receptor's source is a man aged 35-49 years with alopecia areata. Some clones in this sample may be carry-over from other donors' samples. The input for sequencing was whole blood, taken in connection with sensitization to the hapten diphenylcyclopropenone (DPC). This rearrangement joins TRBV28 to TRBJ2-1, with D possibly TRBD2 on 6 matching bases. The CDR3 loop reads CASTHLSGYNEQFF. The CDR3 DNA sequence: TGTGCCAGCACCCATCTTAGCGGCTACAATGAGCAGTTCTTC.